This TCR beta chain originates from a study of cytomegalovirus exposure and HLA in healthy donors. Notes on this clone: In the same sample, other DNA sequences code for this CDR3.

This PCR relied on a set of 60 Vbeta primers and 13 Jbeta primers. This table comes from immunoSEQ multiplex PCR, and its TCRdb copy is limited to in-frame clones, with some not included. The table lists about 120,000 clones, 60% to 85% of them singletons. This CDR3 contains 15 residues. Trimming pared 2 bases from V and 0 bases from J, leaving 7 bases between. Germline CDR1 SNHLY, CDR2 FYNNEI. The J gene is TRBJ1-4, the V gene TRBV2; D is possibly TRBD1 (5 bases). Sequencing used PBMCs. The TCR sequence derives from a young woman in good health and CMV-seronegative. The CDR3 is CASSETGATNEKLFF. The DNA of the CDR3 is TGTGCCAGCAGTGAAACAGGTGCAACTAATGAAAAACTGTTTTTT.